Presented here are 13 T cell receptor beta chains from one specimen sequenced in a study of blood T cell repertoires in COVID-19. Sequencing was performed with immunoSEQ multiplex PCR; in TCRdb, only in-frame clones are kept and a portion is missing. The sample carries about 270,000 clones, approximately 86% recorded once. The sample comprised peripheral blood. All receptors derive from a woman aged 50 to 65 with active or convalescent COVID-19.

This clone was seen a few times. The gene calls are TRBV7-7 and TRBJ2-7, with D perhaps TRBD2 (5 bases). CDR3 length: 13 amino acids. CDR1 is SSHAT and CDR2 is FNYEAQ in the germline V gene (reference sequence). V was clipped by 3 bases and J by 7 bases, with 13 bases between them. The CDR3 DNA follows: TGTGCCAGCAGCTTCACGGAGGTGGGAGAGCAGTACTTC. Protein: CASSFTEVGEQYF.

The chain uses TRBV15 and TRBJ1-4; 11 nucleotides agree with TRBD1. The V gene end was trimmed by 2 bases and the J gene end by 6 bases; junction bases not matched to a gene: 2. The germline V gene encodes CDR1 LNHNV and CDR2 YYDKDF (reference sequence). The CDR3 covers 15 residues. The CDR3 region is CATSRRTGGDEKLFF. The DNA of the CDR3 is TGTGCCACCAGCAGACGGACAGGGGGCGATGAAAAACTGTTTTTT.

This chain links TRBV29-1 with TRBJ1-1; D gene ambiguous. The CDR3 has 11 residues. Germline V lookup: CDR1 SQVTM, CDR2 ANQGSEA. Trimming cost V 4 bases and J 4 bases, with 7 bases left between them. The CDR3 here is CSVVPGTEAFF. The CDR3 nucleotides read TGCAGCGTTGTACCGGGCACTGAAGCTTTCTTT. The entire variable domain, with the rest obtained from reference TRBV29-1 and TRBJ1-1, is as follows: SAVISQKPSRDICQRGTSLTIQCQVDSQVTMMFWYRQQPGQSLTLIATANQGSEATYESGFVIDKFPISRPNLTFSTLTVSNMSPEDSSIYLCSVVPGTEAFFGQGTRLTVV.

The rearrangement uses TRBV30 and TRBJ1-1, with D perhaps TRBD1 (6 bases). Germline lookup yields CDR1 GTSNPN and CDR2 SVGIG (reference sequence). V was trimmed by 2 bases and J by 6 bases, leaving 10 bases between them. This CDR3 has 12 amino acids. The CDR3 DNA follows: TGTGCCTGGAGTAGGGGGTTTCCTGAAGCTTTCTTT. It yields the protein CAWSRGFPEAFF.

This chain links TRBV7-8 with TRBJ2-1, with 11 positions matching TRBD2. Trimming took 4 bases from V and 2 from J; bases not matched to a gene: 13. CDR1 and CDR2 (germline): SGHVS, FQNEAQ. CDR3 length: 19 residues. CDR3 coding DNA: TGTGCCAGCAGCTCCCGGACTAGCGGGCTTATGGGGGCCTACAATGAGCAGTTCTTC. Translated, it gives CASSSRTSGLMGAYNEQFF.

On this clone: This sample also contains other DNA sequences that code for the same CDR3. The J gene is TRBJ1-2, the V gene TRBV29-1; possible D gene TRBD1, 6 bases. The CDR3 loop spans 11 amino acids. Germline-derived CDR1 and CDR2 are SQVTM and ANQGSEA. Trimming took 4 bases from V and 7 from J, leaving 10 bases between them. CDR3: CSVGEGGGYTF. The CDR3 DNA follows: TGCAGCGTTGGGGAGGGGGGTGGCTACACCTTC.

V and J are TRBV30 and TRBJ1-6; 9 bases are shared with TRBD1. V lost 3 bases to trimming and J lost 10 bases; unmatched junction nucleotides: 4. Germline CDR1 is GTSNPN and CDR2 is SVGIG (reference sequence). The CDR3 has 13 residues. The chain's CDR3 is CAWRDRGISPLHF. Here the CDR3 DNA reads TGTGCCTGGAGGGACAGGGGAATATCACCCCTCCACTTT.

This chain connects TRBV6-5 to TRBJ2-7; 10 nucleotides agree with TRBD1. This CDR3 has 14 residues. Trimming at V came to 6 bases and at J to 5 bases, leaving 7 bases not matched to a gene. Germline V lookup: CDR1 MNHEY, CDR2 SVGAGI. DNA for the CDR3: TGTGCCAGCAGCCGGACAGGGGGTGGCAACGAGCAGTACTTC. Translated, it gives CASSRTGGGNEQYF.

CDR3 sequence (DNA): TGTGCCAGCAAAACGCCGGGGACAGGGGATCGCGAGCAGTACTTC. It encodes CASKTPGTGDREQYF. This rearrangement joins TRBV28 to TRBJ2-7; 10 positions match TRBD1. The CDR3 extends over 15 amino acids. V shed 7 bases, J shed 6 bases, and the junction held 12 bases outside the gene matches. The germline V gene encodes CDR1 MDHEN and CDR2 SYDVKM.

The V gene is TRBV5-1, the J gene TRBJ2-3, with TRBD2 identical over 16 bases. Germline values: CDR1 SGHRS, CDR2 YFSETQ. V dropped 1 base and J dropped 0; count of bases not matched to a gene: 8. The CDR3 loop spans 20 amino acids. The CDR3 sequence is CASSLMGTSGRALSTDTQYF. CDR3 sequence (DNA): TGCGCCAGCAGCTTGATGGGGACTAGCGGGAGGGCCCTTAGCACAGATACGCAGTATTTT.

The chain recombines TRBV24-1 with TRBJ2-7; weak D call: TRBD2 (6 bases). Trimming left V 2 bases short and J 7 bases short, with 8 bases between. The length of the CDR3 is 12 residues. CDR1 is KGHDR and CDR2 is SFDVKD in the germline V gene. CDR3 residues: CATSDWGEEQYF. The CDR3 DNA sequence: TGTGCCACCAGTGATTGGGGGGAGGAGCAGTACTTC.

DNA of the CDR3: TGTGCCAGCAGTTACTCGGCAGGGCGCCGCGACACTGAAGCTTTCTTT. Amino acid sequence: CASSYSAGRRDTEAFF. The chain links TRBV6-5 to TRBJ1-1; D may be TRBD1 (5 bases). Trimming removed 0 bases at V and 3 bases at J, with 14 bases between. The CDR3 has 16 amino acids. Germline V gene data show CDR1 as MNHEY and CDR2 as SVGAGI.

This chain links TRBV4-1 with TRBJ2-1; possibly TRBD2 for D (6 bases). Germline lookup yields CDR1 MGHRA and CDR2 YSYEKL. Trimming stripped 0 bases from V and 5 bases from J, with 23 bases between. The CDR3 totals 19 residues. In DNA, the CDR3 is TGCGCCAGCAGCCAAGAAGCCCCAAGACTAGGCATACTAAACAATGAGCAGTTCTTC. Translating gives CASSQEAPRLGILNNEQFF.